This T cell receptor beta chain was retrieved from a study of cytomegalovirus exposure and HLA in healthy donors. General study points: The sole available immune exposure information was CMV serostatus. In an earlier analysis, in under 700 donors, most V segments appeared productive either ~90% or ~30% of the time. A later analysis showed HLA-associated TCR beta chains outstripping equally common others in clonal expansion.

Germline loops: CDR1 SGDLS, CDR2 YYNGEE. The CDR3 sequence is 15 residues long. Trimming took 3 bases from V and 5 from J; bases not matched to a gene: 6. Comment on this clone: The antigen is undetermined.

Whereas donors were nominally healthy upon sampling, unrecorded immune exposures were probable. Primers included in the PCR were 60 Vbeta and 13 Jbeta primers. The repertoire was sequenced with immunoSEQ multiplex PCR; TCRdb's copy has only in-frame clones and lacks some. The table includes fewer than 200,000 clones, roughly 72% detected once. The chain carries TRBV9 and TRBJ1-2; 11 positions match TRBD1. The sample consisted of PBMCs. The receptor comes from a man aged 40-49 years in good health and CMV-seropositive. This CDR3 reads CASSAPGTGGYGYTF. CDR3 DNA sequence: TGTGCCAGCAGCGCCCCCGGGACAGGGGGGTATGGCTACACCTTC.